The 32 T cell receptor beta chains presented below share a single source sample, sequenced in a study of CD8 T cells in Susac syndrome. Roughly 0.45 to 1 ug RNA was reverse transcribed with random hexamers. TCRdb reprocessed the immunoSEQ multiplex PCR reads with MiXCR, giving one entry per CDR3 protein. The data show about 140,000 distinct CDR3 sequences, approximately 95% seen once. The sequencing sample was made of CD4+ T cells from PBMCs. The receptor set was obtained from a human donor with Susac syndrome.

The chain recombines TRBV5-1 with TRBJ2-3, with 9 bases fitting TRBD2. This CDR3 contains 15 residues. The germline CDR1 and CDR2 sequences are SGHRS and YFSETQ. V lost 3 bases, J lost 2 bases, and 4 bases stayed unmatched. CDR3 in DNA: TGCGCCAGCAGCTCCCGACTAGCGGACACAGATACGCAGTATTTT. The encoded protein is CASSSRLADTDTQYF.

The chain joins TRBV7-3 to TRBJ1-6; TRBD1 is a possible D gene (5 bases). V lost 2 bases to trimming and J lost 8 bases, with 10 bases between them. This CDR3 contains 14 residues. Germline lookup yields CDR1 SGHTA and CDR2 FQGTGA. CDR3 nucleotides: TGTGCCAGCAGCTTATGGGGAGGGGATTCACCCCTCCACTTT. This sequence encodes CASSLWGGDSPLHF.

The rearrangement joins TRBV6-6 to TRBJ1-2; 9 bases match TRBD1. This CDR3 spans 16 amino acids. CDR1 and CDR2 from the germline V gene are MNHNY and SVGAGI (reference sequence). V was clipped by 4 bases and J by 4 bases; unmatched bases: 10. CDR3 residues: CASSSISGQGPYGYTF. In nucleotides, the CDR3 is TGTGCCAGCAGTTCGATAAGTGGACAGGGGCCCTATGGCTACACCTTC.

The chain uses TRBV30 and TRBJ2-1; no reliable D call. The CDR3 length is 11 residues. Germline CDR1 and CDR2: GTSNPN and SVGIG (reference sequence). V lost 5 bases and J 5 bases, leaving 7 bases between the germline ends. CDR3: CAWANNNEQFF. The CDR3 DNA is TGTGCCTGGGCAAATAACAATGAGCAGTTCTTC.

The rearrangement uses TRBV5-4 and TRBJ2-6; 8 nucleotides align to TRBD1. The CDR3 contains 21 residues. With 0 bases clipped from V and 0 bases from J, the junction kept 14 bases outside the gene matches. Germline V gives CDR1 SGHNT, CDR2 YYREEE (reference sequence). CDR3 DNA: TGTGCCAGCAGCTTGGAGTCTCTGACAGGGGCGGCTCTCTCTGGGGCCAACGTCCTGACTTTC. It translates to CASSLESLTGAALSGANVLTF.

This chain links TRBV30 with TRBJ1-5; weak D call: TRBD1 (5 bases). The germline V and J ends were trimmed by 0 bases and 4 bases, with 10 bases remaining between them. The CDR3 runs 14 residues. The V gene's germline CDR1 is GTSNPN and CDR2 SVGIG (reference sequence). The CDR3 nucleotides read TGTGCCTGGAGTGTATGGGGCCTTAATCAGCCCCAGCATTTT. It is translated as CAWSVWGLNQPQHF.

V gene TRBV9 combines with J gene TRBJ1-3; 7 bases agree with TRBD1. The CDR3 is 14 residues long. The germline V gene encodes CDR1 SGDLS and CDR2 YYNGEE. V dropped 3 bases and J dropped 4; count of bases not matched to a gene: 4. This CDR3 is CASSAGGGGNTIYF. In DNA form, the CDR3 reads TGTGCCAGCAGCGCAGGGGGAGGAGGAAACACCATATATTTT. Drawing the rest from reference TRBV9 and TRBJ1-3, the complete variable domain is DSGVTQTPKHLITATGQRVTLRCSPRSGDLSVYWYQQSLDQGLQFLIQYYNGEERAKGNILERFSAQQFPDLHSELNLSSLELGDSALYFCASSAGGGGNTIYFGEGSWLTVV.

The CDR3 reads CASSSRTLARDTQYF. Written as DNA, the CDR3 is TGTGCCAGCAGCTCCAGGACGCTTGCGAGAGATACGCAGTATTTT. The genes are TRBV7-2 and TRBJ2-3; D not certain. The CDR3 spans 15 residues. CDR1 is SGHTA, CDR2 FQGNSA, per germline. Trimming shortened V by 4 bases and J by 5 bases, and 16 bases separated the two germline ends.

The chain uses TRBV29-1 and TRBJ2-7; 8 bases align to TRBD1. V lost 6 bases, J lost 3 bases, and 13 bases stayed unmatched. The CDR3 is 15 residues long. The germline V gene has CDR1 SQVTM and CDR2 ANQGSEA. This CDR3 reads CSVITGTGYRYEQYF. CDR3 sequence (DNA): TGCAGCGTAATAACCGGGACAGGCTATCGCTACGAGCAGTACTTC.

The chain is built from TRBV20-1 and TRBJ2-3, with D uncertain. The germline gives CDR1 DFQATT, CDR2 SNEGSKA (reference sequence). V was pared by 5 bases and J by 6 bases, with 0 bases between. CDR3 length: 8 amino acids. CDR3 sequence reads: CSADTQYF. CDR3 in DNA: TGCAGTGCTGATACGCAGTATTTT.

In this sample, this clonotype turned up a few times. This chain connects TRBV28 to TRBJ2-4; D may be TRBD2 (5 bases). This CDR3 spans 14 amino acids. V was trimmed by 1 base and J by 1 base, leaving 5 bases between them. Germline CDR1 MDHEN, CDR2 SYDVKM. Here the CDR3 DNA reads TGTGCCAGCAGTTTATCGGGGGCCAAAAACATTCAGTACTTC. Protein: CASSLSGAKNIQYF.

This clonotype was counted a single time. This chain connects TRBV2 to TRBJ2-1, with D possibly TRBD2 on 7 matching bases. The CDR3 is made up of 14 amino acids. The germline gives CDR1 SNHLY, CDR2 FYNNEI. V was clipped by 3 bases and J by 7 bases, with 13 bases between them. In DNA form, the CDR3 reads TGTGCCAGCAGTGAGGGGGGGGCTTCTAATGAGCAGTTCTTC. Amino acids: CASSEGGASNEQFF.

A remark on this clonotype: At one end, the junction sequence differs from germline, possibly due to a read error. The J gene is TRBJ2-5, the V gene TRBV6-5; tentatively, D is TRBD2 (7 bases). This CDR3 region has 15 residues. The germline gives CDR1 MNHEY, CDR2 SVGAGI. The chain's CDR3 is CASRRLADSQATQYF. The CDR3 nucleotides are TGTGCCAGCAGACGGCTAGCGGACAGCCAAGCGACCCAGTACTTC.

The chain couples TRBV12-3 or TRBV12-4 to TRBJ2-5; D is perhaps TRBD2 (6 bases). The CDR3 runs 15 residues. Deletions cut 4 bases from V and 5 bases from J, with 17 bases between. DNA for the CDR3: TGTGCCAGCAGTTCCCAGGAGGGCCAGCCGGAGACCCAGTACTTC. This gives the protein CASSSQEGQPETQYF.

This clonotype has a handful of counts. The V gene is TRBV30, the J gene TRBJ1-4, with 9 bases matching TRBD1. From germline, CDR1 is GTSNPN and CDR2 SVGIG (reference sequence). The CDR3 is 12 amino acids. The ends lost 5 bases at V and 6 bases at J; junction bases unmatched: 1. The CDR3 loop reads CAWRQGDEKLFF. CDR3 DNA: TGTGCCTGGCGACAGGGGGATGAAAAACTGTTTTTT.

In its sample, this clonotype was seen once. V gene TRBV29-1 combines with J gene TRBJ2-1; D is unclear. V was pared by 3 bases and J by 12 bases, with 18 bases between. The length of the CDR3 is 13 residues. Per germline, CDR1 SQVTM and CDR2 ANQGSEA. The CDR3 here is CSVDGRLIDMQFF. DNA of the CDR3: TGCAGCGTTGATGGTCGGCTTATTGATATGCAGTTCTTC.

The chain carries TRBV20-1 and TRBJ2-5; D may correspond to TRBD1 or TRBD2 (5 bases each). Per the germline V gene, CDR1 is DFQATT and CDR2 is SNEGSKA (reference sequence). This CDR3 region has 12 residues. The V gene lost 3 bases and the J gene lost 5 bases, with 10 bases spanning the gap. Written as DNA, the CDR3 is TGCAGTGCTAGGGGACCGGGGGAGACCCAGTACTTC. Amino acids: CSARGPGETQYF.

This chain joins TRBV15 and TRBJ1-2, with 10 bases lining up with TRBD1. The CDR3 has 13 residues. Losses at the gene ends were 3 bases for V and 6 bases for J; bases not matched to a gene: 1. The germline CDR1 and CDR2 sequences are LNHNV and YYDKDF (reference sequence). The CDR3 DNA sequence: TGTGCCACCAGCAGGACAGGGGGCAATGGCTACACCTTC. Residues: CATSRTGGNGYTF.

CDR3: CASRDSMNTEAFF. CDR3 in DNA: TGCGCCAGCCGCGACAGCATGAACACTGAAGCTTTCTTT. The V call is TRBV5-1, the J call TRBJ1-1; D might be TRBD1 (5 bases). CDR3 size: 13 residues. V gave up 7 bases and J gave up 0 bases, with 10 bases separating them. CDR1 is SGHRS and CDR2 is YFSETQ in the germline V gene. Filled out from reference TRBV5-1 and TRBJ1-1, the complete variable domain reads KAGVTQTPRYLIKTRGQQVTLSCSPISGHRSVSWYQQTPGQGLQFLFEYFSETQRNKGNFPGRFSGRQFSNSRSEMNVSTLELGDSALYLCASRDSMNTEAFFGQGTRLTVV.

The chain uses TRBV20-1 and TRBJ2-5, with 7 bases fitting TRBD2. The ends lost 4 bases at V and 2 bases at J; junction bases unmatched: 4. The germline CDR1 and CDR2 sequences are DFQATT and SNEGSKA (reference sequence). The CDR3 totals 13 residues. For the CDR3, the DNA is TGCAGTGCTACGGGACTACTTCAAGAGACCCAGTACTTC. It yields the protein CSATGLLQETQYF.

V usage is TRBV30 and J usage is TRBJ1-2, with D perhaps TRBD1 (5 bases). Trimming shortened V by 5 bases and J by 12 bases, and 16 bases separated the two germline ends. Germline CDR1 reads GTSNPN; CDR2 reads SVGIG (reference sequence). The CDR3 consists of 11 residues. CDR3 amino acids: CAWDSGFLHTF. Here the CDR3 DNA reads TGTGCCTGGGACTCAGGGTTTTTACACACCTTC.

The chain recombines TRBV29-1 with TRBJ1-2, with D unclear. Per germline, CDR1 SQVTM and CDR2 ANQGSEA. The germline V and J ends were trimmed by 6 bases and 0 bases, with 11 bases remaining between them. This CDR3 spans 13 amino acids. CDR3 region: CSVQRQANYGYTF. For the CDR3, the DNA is TGCAGCGTCCAACGGCAAGCTAACTATGGCTACACCTTC.

The chain is built from TRBV4-2 and TRBJ1-1; no clear D gene. CDR3 length: 14 residues. Trimming removed 1 base at V and 7 bases at J, with 13 bases between. The germline V gene encodes CDR1 LGHNA and CDR2 YNFKEQ. The CDR3 DNA reads TGTGCCAGCAGCCAAGTATTCAGAGCTGATGAAGCTTTCTTT. Translating gives CASSQVFRADEAFF.

The CDR3 protein is CASTQGTASQETQYF. The DNA for the CDR3 is TGTGCCAGCACTCAAGGGACAGCCAGCCAAGAGACCCAGTACTTC. V is TRBV6-2 or TRBV6-3 and J is TRBJ2-5, with 7 bases fitting TRBD1. Germline-derived CDR1 and CDR2 are MNHEY and SVGEGT. The J segment lost 1 base and the V segment lost 7 bases, leaving 9 bases of the junction unmatched. The CDR3 spans 15 residues.

The rearrangement uses TRBV10-3 and TRBJ1-6; D might be TRBD1 (5 bases). The CDR3 covers 13 residues. The V gene's germline CDR1 is ENHRY and CDR2 SYGVKD. V gave up 8 bases and J gave up 7 bases, with 12 bases separating them. The CDR3 DNA follows: TGTGCCATCGCGTGGGACGGGAATTCACCCCTCCACTTT. Encoded protein: CAIAWDGNSPLHF.

This rearrangement joins TRBV5-1 to TRBJ2-1; D gene unclear. Germline V gene data show CDR1 as SGHRS and CDR2 as YFSETQ. This CDR3 has 16 amino acids. V lost 0 bases, J lost 4 bases, and 14 bases lay in between. CDR3 in amino acids: CASSLDSSWAYNEQFF. CDR3 nucleotide sequence: TGCGCCAGCAGCTTGGACTCCAGCTGGGCTTACAATGAGCAGTTCTTC.

This chain joins TRBV30 and TRBJ1-3; D call uncertain. Germline CDR1 is GTSNPN and CDR2 is SVGIG (reference sequence). The CDR3 is made up of 13 amino acids. The germline V and J ends were trimmed by 4 bases and 6 bases, with 13 bases remaining between them. The DNA of the CDR3 is TGTGCCTGGAACAAGGGTATCGAAAACACCATATATTTT. This sequence encodes CAWNKGIENTIYF.

For the CDR3, the DNA is TGTGCCAGCAGCCAAGGGGGACACTTGAACACTGAAGCTTTCTTT. It encodes CASSQGGHLNTEAFF. The chain recombines TRBV3-1 with TRBJ1-1; D possibly corresponds to TRBD1 (6 bases). The CDR3 is 15 amino acids. The V end was cut by 1 base, the J end by 0 bases, with 9 bases between. Germline CDR1 is LGHDT and CDR2 is YNNKEL (reference sequence). The variable domain in full, with the rest retrieved from reference TRBV3-1 and TRBJ1-1, is DTAVSQTPKYLVTQMGNDKSIKCEQNLGHDTMYWYKQDSKKFLKIMFSYNNKELIINETVPNRFSPKSPDKAHLNLHINSLELGDSAVYFCASSQGGHLNTEAFFGQGTRLTVV.

In this sample, this clonotype turned up once. The chain combines TRBV5-1 with TRBJ1-3; no reliable D call. Trimming took 1 base from V and 0 from J, leaving 8 bases between them. This CDR3 contains 15 residues. From germline, CDR1 is SGHRS and CDR2 YFSETQ. This CDR3 is CASSLTAVSGNTIYF. The CDR3 DNA reads as TGCGCCAGCAGCTTGACAGCCGTCTCTGGAAACACCATATATTTT.

This clonotype was picked up one time. V usage is TRBV6-1 and J usage is TRBJ2-7; D gene uncertain. The CDR3 runs to 14 residues. V was clipped by 0 bases and J by 6 bases, with 12 bases between them. The V gene's germline CDR1 is MNHNS and CDR2 SASEGT. CDR3 region: CASSEAPRIGEQYF. CDR3 DNA sequence: TGTGCCAGCAGTGAAGCGCCCCGGATCGGCGAGCAGTACTTC.

In nucleotides, the CDR3 is TGTGCCAGTAGTATCACAGGGTCCGGGAACATTCAGTACTTC. Residues: CASSITGSGNIQYF. This chain links TRBV19 with TRBJ2-4, with D possibly matching TRBD1 (6 bases). Germline CDR1 LNHDA, CDR2 SQIVND (reference sequence). The V gene lost 3 bases and the J gene lost 7 bases, with 13 bases spanning the gap. The CDR3 sequence is 14 residues long.

The chain links TRBV28 to TRBJ2-7, with 7 positions matching TRBD1. From germline, CDR1 is MDHEN and CDR2 SYDVKM. The CDR3 loop spans 16 amino acids. With 4 bases clipped from V and 2 bases from J, the junction kept 11 bases outside the gene matches. The CDR3 is CASSSAAQGSTYEQYF. The CDR3 DNA is TGTGCCAGCAGTTCCGCTGCACAGGGGAGCACCTACGAGCAGTACTTC.